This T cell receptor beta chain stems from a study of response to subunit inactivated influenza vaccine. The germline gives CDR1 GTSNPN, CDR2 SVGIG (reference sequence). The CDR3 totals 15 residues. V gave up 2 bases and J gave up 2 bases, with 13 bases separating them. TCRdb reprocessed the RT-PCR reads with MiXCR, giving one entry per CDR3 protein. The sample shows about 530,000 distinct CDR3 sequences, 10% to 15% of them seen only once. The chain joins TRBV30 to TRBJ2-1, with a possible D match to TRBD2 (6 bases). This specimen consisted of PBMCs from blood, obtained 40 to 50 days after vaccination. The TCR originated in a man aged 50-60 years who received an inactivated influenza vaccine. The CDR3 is CAWSLGEAAYNEQFF. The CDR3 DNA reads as TGTGCCTGGAGTCTCGGGGAGGCTGCCTACAATGAGCAGTTCTTC.